This TCR beta chain was captured by sequencing in a study of shared clonotypes between healthy human individuals. This CDR3 is 15 amino acids long. The V gene's germline CDR1 is SGHRS and CDR2 YFSETQ. V dropped 4 bases and J dropped 1 base, with 13 bases sitting between them. Original data processing: ImmunoSEQ yielded junction-only sequences lacking quality scores, so filtering differed. Profiled with immunoSEQ multiplex PCR; TCRdb holds only in-frame clones, not every one. V and J calls and clone size come straight from that table; D and trimming were deduced from the DNA. The sample includes roughly 1,600,000 clones, less than 99% seen only once; the top ten take 0.36%.

Sequencing was done on a sample of naive CD4+ T cells sorted from blood. Stated subset: CD45RA+ positively selected. This clonotype originated in a man younger than 45 in good health. The chain combines TRBV5-1 with TRBJ2-3; D gene ambiguous. Here the CDR3 DNA reads TGCGCCAGCAGCCCCCTAGGAGCCGGCACAGATACGCAGTATTTT. It encodes CASSPLGAGTDTQYF.